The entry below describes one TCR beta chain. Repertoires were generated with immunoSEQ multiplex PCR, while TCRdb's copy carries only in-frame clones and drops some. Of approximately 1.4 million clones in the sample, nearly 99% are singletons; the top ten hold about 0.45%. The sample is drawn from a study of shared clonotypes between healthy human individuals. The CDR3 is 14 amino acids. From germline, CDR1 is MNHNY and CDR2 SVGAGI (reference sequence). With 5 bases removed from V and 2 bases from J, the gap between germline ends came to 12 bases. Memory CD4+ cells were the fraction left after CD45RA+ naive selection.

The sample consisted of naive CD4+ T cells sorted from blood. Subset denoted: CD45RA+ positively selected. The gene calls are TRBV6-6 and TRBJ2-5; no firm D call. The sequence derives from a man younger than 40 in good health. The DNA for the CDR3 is TGTGCCAGCAGTCCCCGGGTACGGCAAGAGACCCAGTACTTC. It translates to CASSPRVRQETQYF.